This T cell receptor beta chain was sequenced for a study of T cell responses to AZD1222 COVID-19 vaccine. The length of the CDR3 is 11 residues. This clone was found a few times. Repertoires were generated with immunoSEQ multiplex PCR, while TCRdb's copy carries only in-frame clones and drops some. The table lists some 140,000 clones, 80% to 90% of them singletons. The chain uses TRBV21-1 and TRBJ1-5. TRBV21-1 is designated a pseudogene. The sequences come from peripheral blood, collected on day 0 of MenACWY control vaccination. This clonotype was sampled from an adult in good health. This CDR3 reads CASTRNQPQHF. Written as DNA, the CDR3 is TGTGCCAGCACCCGAAATCAGCCCCAGCATTTT.